This entry lists 8 T cell receptor beta chains sequenced from one sample in a study of OX40 agonist ivuxolimab in advanced cancers. Repertoires were generated with immunoSEQ multiplex PCR, while TCRdb's copy carries only in-frame clones and drops some. The sample has some 78,000 clones; approximately 90% are singletons. This specimen consisted of CD4+ or CD8+ T cells sorted from blood, obtained in a trial of the OX40 agonist ivuxolimab. Receptor source: an adult with an advanced solid tumor such as melanoma, head and neck, liver or kidney cancer.

The rearrangement joins TRBV6-5 to TRBJ1-4; TRBD1 aligns across 11 bases. J lost 8 bases, V lost 5 bases, and 7 bases had no gene match. From germline, CDR1 is MNHEY and CDR2 SVGAGI. The CDR3 loop spans 15 amino acids. The CDR3 sequence: CASSNTRDRGEKLFF. The DNA of the CDR3 is TGTGCCAGCAGTAATACCCGGGACAGGGGGGAAAAACTGTTTTTT.

This clone has a handful of counts. The rearrangement links TRBV9 to TRBJ2-7; 8 bases line up with TRBD1. This CDR3 has 15 residues. V was pared by 0 bases and J by 0 bases, with 2 bases of the junction left unmatched. Germline V gene data show CDR1 as SGDLS and CDR2 as YYNGEE. The CDR3 is CASSVEQGVSYEQYF. The CDR3 nucleotides are TGTGCCAGCAGCGTAGAACAGGGGGTCTCCTACGAGCAGTACTTC.

The rearrangement links TRBV6-5 to TRBJ2-3; D is uncertain. The germline V gene has CDR1 MNHEY and CDR2 SVGAGI. The CDR3 runs to 15 residues. Trimming shortened V by 6 bases and J by 2 bases, and 15 bases separated the two germline ends. As DNA, the CDR3 is TGTGCCAGCAGCTCTAGAATAGGTTCCACAGATACGCAGTATTTT. Translating it yields CASSSRIGSTDTQYF.

Notes on this clone: The junction departs from germline at one end; a sequencing error may be responsible. V gene TRBV5-1 combines with J gene TRBJ2-7; D is unclear. Germline CDR1 SGHRS, CDR2 YFSETQ. The CDR3 consists of 13 residues. The DNA of the CDR3 is TGCGCCGGCAGACCCATTACGGGCTACGAGCAGTACTTC. This translates into CAGRPITGYEQYF. Together with reference TRBV5-1 and TRBJ2-7, the CDR3 gives the full variable domain: KAGVTQTPRYLIKTRGQQVTLSCSPISGHRSVSWYQQTPGQGLQFLFEYFSETQRNKGNFPGRFSGRQFSNSRSEMNVSTLELGDSALYLCAGRPITGYEQYFGPGTRLTVT.

The chain carries TRBV18 and TRBJ2-3, with a possible D match to TRBD2 (7 bases). CDR1 and CDR2 from the germline V gene are KGHSH and LQKENI. Trimming took off 1 base at V and 1 base at J, with 15 bases between the two ends. The CDR3 totals 17 residues. In nucleotides, the CDR3 is TGTGCCAGCTCACCACTAGGTGGGGGGGCCGGCACAGATACGCAGTATTTT. Encoded protein: CASSPLGGGAGTDTQYF.

The V call is TRBV5-1, the J call TRBJ1-4, with D uncertain. This CDR3 is built from 18 residues. V dropped 1 base and J dropped 0 bases, with 16 bases sitting between them. From germline, CDR1 is SGHRS and CDR2 YFSETQ. The DNA of the CDR3 is TGCGCCAGCAGCTTGTGGGTCGCGCCCCGATCAACTAATGAAAAACTGTTTTTT. It yields the protein CASSLWVAPRSTNEKLFF.

The chain joins TRBV29-1 to TRBJ1-4, with D hard to call. The CDR3 has 14 residues. Germline values: CDR1 SQVTM, CDR2 ANQGSEA. Trimming shortened V by 1 base and J by 8 bases, and 14 bases separated the two germline ends. The CDR3 loop reads CSVEGWASGEKLFF. The CDR3 DNA follows: TGCAGCGTTGAAGGTTGGGCCTCCGGAGAAAAACTGTTTTTT.

The V gene is TRBV5-1, the J gene TRBJ1-3; D remains unclear. This CDR3 has 13 amino acids. Germline V gives CDR1 SGHRS, CDR2 YFSETQ. Trimming pared 3 bases from V and 0 bases from J, leaving 4 bases between. The CDR3: CASSWSSGNTIYF. The CDR3 DNA follows: TGCGCCAGCAGCTGGAGCTCTGGAAACACCATATATTTT.